The 8 T cell receptor beta chains listed next were all sequenced from one sample in a study of shared clonotypes between healthy human individuals. Generated by immunoSEQ multiplex PCR, the TCRdb table keeps only in-frame clones and is missing some. The repertoire holds approximately 2,300,000 clones, with under 95% as singletons. Specimen: naive CD4+ T cells from PBMCs. Specified subset: CD45RA+ positively selected. These receptors were taken from a man younger than 35 in good health. Some clones in this sample may be carry-over from other donors' samples.

The chain is built from TRBV4-1 and TRBJ1-1, with 11 bases matching TRBD1. This CDR3 comprises 16 residues. The germline V gene has CDR1 MGHRA and CDR2 YSYEKL. The junction had 9 bases not matched to a gene; V was cut back by 4 bases and J by 5 bases. In nucleotides, the CDR3 is TGCGCCAGCAGCCCCGGACAGGGGGCCGTTTATACTGAAGCTTTCTTT. It is translated as CASSPGQGAVYTEAFF.

This rearrangement joins TRBV7-3 to TRBJ1-2, with D unclear. CDR1 is SGHTA, CDR2 FQGTGA, per germline. The CDR3 totals 13 residues. The V end was cut by 4 bases, the J end by 8 bases, with 14 bases between. CDR3: CASSSPMGGGYTF. The CDR3 DNA reads as TGTGCCAGCAGCTCTCCTATGGGCGGCGGCTACACCTTC.

This chain joins TRBV7-7 and TRBJ2-7, with 10 bases matching TRBD1. Germline values: CDR1 SSHAT, CDR2 FNYEAQ (reference sequence). With 4 bases clipped from V and 7 bases from J, the junction kept 4 bases outside the gene matches. This CDR3 spans 13 amino acids. CDR3 sequence (DNA): TGTGCCAGCAGCTCGACAGGGGGCGGGGAGCAGTACTTC. The encoded protein is CASSSTGGGEQYF.

The V gene is TRBV7-2, the J gene TRBJ2-7; 10 nucleotides match TRBD1. CDR3 size: 16 residues. Trimming took 5 bases from V and 3 from J; bases not matched to a gene: 10. Germline V gives CDR1 SGHTA, CDR2 FQGNSA. CDR3 loop: CASSLTTGGRFYEQYF. Here the CDR3 DNA reads TGTGCCAGCAGCCTCACGACAGGGGGCCGGTTCTACGAGCAGTACTTC.

This clone appeared a few times. Other DNA sequences in this specimen translate into the identical CDR3. The genes are TRBV27 and TRBJ2-2; no reliable D call. Looked up from germline, CDR1 is MNHEY and CDR2 is SMNVEV (reference sequence). V shed 3 bases and J shed 6 bases, with 2 bases lying between them. The CDR3 is 11 residues long. CDR3 nucleotide sequence: TGTGCCAGCAGTTTCTCCGGGGAGCTGTTTTTT. Translation gives CASSFSGELFF.

The chain is built from TRBV5-1 and TRBJ2-3, with 7 bases that match TRBD2. Germline-derived CDR1 and CDR2 are SGHRS and YFSETQ. V lost 4 bases to trimming and J lost 0 bases; unmatched junction nucleotides: 8. The CDR3 spans 16 residues. Here the CDR3 DNA reads TGCGCCAGCAGCCCCCCTCTAGCGGCTAGCACAGATACGCAGTATTTT. Protein product: CASSPPLAASTDTQYF.

The genes are TRBV2 and TRBJ2-2; possibly TRBD2 for D (6 bases). Trimming took off 7 bases at V and 1 base at J, with 16 bases between the two ends. The germline V gene has CDR1 SNHLY and CDR2 FYNNEI. This CDR3 has 16 amino acids. The CDR3 bases are TGTGCCAGCACCCGAGAGGGCGGGGTGAACACCGGGGAGCTGTTTTTT. Protein: CASTREGGVNTGELFF. Filled out from reference TRBV2 and TRBJ2-2, the complete variable domain reads EPEVTQTPSHQVTQMGQEVILRCVPISNHLYFYWYRQILGQKVEFLVSFYNNEISEKSEIFDDQFSVERPDGSNFTLKIRSTKLEDSAMYFCASTREGGVNTGELFFGEGSRLTVL.

A word on this clone: The same CDR3 can be traced to other DNA sequences in this sample. The rearrangement joins TRBV11-3 to TRBJ2-5; no clear D. Deletions cut 5 bases from V and 3 bases from J, with 10 bases between. The germline V gene has CDR1 SGHNT and CDR2 YENEEA. This CDR3 comprises 13 residues. CDR3 in DNA: TGTGCCAGCAGCCCCGGTGGAGAAGAGACCCAGTACTTC. It codes for CASSPGGEETQYF. The complete variable domain, with remaining parts taken from reference TRBV11-3 and TRBJ2-5, reads EAGVVQSPRYKIIEKKQPVAFWCNPISGHNTLYWYLQNLGQGPELLIRYENEEAVDDSQLPKDRFSAERLKGVDSTLKIQPAELGDSAVYLCASSPGGEETQYFGPGTRLLVL.